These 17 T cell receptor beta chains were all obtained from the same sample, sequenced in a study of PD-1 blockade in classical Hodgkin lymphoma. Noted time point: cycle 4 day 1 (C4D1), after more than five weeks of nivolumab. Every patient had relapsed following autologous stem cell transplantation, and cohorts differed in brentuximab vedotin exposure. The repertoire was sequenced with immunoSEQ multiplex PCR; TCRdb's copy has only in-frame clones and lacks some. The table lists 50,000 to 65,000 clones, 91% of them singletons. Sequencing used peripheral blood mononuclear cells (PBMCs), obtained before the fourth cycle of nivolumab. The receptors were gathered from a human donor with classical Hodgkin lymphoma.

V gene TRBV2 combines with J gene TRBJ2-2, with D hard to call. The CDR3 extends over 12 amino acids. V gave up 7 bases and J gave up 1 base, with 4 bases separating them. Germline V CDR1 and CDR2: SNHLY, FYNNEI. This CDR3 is CASNQNTGELFF. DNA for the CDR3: TGTGCCAGCAATCAGAACACCGGGGAGCTGTTTTTT.

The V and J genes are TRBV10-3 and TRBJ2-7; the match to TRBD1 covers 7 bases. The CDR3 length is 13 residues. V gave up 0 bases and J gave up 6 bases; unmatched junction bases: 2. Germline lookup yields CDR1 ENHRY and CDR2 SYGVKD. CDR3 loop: CAISESNRGEQYF. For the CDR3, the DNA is TGTGCCATCAGTGAGTCTAACAGGGGCGAGCAGTACTTC.

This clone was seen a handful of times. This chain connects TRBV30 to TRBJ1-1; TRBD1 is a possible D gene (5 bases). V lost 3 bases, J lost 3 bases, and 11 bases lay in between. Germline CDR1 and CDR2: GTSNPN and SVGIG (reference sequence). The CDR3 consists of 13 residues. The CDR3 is CAWRDKSDTEAFF. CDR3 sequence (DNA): TGTGCCTGGAGGGACAAGTCGGACACTGAAGCTTTCTTT.

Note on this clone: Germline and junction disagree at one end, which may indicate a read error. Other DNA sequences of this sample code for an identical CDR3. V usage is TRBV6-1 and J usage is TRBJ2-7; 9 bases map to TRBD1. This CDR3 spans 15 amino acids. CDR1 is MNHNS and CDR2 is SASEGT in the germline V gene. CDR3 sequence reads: CASSEAGTGIYEQYF. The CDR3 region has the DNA TGTGCCAGCAGTGAGGCCGGGACAGGGATTTACGAGCAGTACTTT.

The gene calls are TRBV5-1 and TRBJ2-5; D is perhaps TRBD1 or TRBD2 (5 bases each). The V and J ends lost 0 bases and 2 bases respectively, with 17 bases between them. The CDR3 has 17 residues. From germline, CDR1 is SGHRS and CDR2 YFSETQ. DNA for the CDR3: TGCGCCAGCAGCTTGGAAACGGGGCCAGGGTCACAAGAGACCCAGTACTTC. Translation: CASSLETGPGSQETQYF.

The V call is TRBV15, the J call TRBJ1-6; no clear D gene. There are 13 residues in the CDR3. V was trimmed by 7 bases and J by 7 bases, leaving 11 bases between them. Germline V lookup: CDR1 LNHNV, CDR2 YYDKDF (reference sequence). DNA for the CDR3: TGTGCCACCACCCCGTTCGGGAATTCACCCCTCCACTTT. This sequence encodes CATTPFGNSPLHF.

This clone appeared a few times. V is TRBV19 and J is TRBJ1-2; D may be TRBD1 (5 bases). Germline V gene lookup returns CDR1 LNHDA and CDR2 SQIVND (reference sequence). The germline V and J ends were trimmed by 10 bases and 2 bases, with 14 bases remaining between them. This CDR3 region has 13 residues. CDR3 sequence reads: CATNHRDNYGYTF. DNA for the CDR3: TGTGCCACCAATCACCGGGACAACTATGGCTACACCTTC.

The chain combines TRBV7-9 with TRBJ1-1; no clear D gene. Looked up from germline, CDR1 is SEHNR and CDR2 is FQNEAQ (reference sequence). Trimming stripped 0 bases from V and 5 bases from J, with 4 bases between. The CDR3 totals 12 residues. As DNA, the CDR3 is TGTGCCAGCAGCTTAGCCGAAACTGAAGCTTTCTTT. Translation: CASSLAETEAFF.

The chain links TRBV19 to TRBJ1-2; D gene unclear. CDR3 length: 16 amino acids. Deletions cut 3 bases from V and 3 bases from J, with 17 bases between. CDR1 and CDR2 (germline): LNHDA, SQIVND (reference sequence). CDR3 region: CASSIESPTAYYGYTF. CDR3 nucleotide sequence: TGTGCCAGTAGTATCGAGTCACCCACAGCCTACTATGGCTACACCTTC.

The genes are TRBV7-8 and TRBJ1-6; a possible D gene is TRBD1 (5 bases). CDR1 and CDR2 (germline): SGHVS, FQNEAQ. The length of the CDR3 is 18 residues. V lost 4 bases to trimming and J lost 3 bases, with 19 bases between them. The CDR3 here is CASSSPSRRGFYNSPLHF. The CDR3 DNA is TGTGCCAGCAGCTCCCCCTCCCGAAGGGGTTTCTATAATTCACCCCTCCACTTT.

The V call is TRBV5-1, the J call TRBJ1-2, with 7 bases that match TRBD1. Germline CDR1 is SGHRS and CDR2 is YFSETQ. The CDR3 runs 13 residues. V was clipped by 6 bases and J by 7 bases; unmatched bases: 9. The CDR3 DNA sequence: TGCGCCAGCACGGGAGACAGGGACTCTGGCTACACCTTC. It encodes CASTGDRDSGYTF.

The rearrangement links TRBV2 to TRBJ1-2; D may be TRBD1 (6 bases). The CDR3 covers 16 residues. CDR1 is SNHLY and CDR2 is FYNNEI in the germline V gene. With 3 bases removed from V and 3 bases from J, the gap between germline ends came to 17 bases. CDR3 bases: TGTGCCAGCAGTGATCTGTTGGGCAGGGGCTACTATGGCTACACCTTC. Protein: CASSDLLGRGYYGYTF.

The CDR3 DNA follows: TGTGCCAGCAGTTTATGGCCTCAAAGCTCTGGGGCCAACGTCCTGACTTTC. The encoded protein is CASSLWPQSSGANVLTF. The gene calls are TRBV28 and TRBJ2-6; D gene uncertain. This CDR3 is 17 amino acids long. The germline V gene encodes CDR1 MDHEN and CDR2 SYDVKM. Trimming took off 0 bases at V and 0 bases at J, with 9 bases between the two ends.

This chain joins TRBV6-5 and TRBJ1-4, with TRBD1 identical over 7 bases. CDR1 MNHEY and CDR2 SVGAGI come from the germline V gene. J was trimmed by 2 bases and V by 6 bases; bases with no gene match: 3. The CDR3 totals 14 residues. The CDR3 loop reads CASRATGTNEKLFF. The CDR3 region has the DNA TGTGCCAGCAGGGCGACAGGGACTAATGAAAAACTGTTTTTT.

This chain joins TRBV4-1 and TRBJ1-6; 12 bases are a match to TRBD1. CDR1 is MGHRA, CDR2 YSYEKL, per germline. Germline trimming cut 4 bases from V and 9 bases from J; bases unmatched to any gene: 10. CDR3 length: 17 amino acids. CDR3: CASSRDSPGQGASPLHF. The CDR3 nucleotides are TGCGCCAGCAGCCGTGACTCACCGGGACAGGGGGCTTCACCCCTCCACTTT.

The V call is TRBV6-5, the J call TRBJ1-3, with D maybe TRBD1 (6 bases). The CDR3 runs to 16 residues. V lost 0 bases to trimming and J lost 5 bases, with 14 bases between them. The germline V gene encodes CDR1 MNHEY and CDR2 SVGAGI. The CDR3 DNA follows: TGTGCCAGCAGTTACTCGAATGGGGGGGCGAGAAACACCATATATTTT. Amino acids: CASSYSNGGARNTIYF.

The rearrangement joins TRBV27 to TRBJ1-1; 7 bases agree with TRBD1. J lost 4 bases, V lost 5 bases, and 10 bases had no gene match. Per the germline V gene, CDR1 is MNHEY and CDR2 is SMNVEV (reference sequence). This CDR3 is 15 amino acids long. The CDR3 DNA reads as TGTGCCAGCAGTCTCCTCGACAGGGTCGGCACTGAAGCTTTCTTT. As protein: CASSLLDRVGTEAFF.